The next 19 T cell receptor beta chains were all read from a single sample in a study of vaccination and CD4 T cells after COVID-19. CD4+ T cells that had been cultured provided DNA sequenced with the Oncomine TCR Beta short-read assay. A single record per CDR3 protein comes from TCRdb applying MiXCR to the PCR reads. The table has 12,000 or so distinct CDR3 sequences, around 60% seen once. These receptors' antigens are unknown. Described treatment: approximately nine-day PBMC culture with coronavirus spike peptide pools or control peptides (ViraFEST assay). The sequencing input was CD4+ T cells from blood, cultured in vitro. The receptors were sampled from a human donor who had recovered from COVID-19.

The chain has TRBV28 and TRBJ1-4; no firm D call. Germline CDR1 is MDHEN and CDR2 is SYDVKM. Trimming shortened V by 8 bases and J by 11 bases, and 18 bases separated the two germline ends. CDR3 length: 13 residues. Here the CDR3 reads CASLDKLMSKLFF. CDR3 coding DNA: TGTGCCAGCCTAGACAAGCTAATGAGTAAACTGTTTTTT.

The chain links TRBV7-6 to TRBJ1-5, with D unclear. Germline V gene data show CDR1 as SGHVS and CDR2 as FNYEAQ. The CDR3 sequence is 13 residues long. Trimming cost V 1 base and J 7 bases, with 8 bases left between them. CDR3 sequence reads: CASSLGGRQPQHF. CDR3 in DNA: TGTGCCAGCAGCTTAGGGGGTCGGCAGCCCCAGCATTTT. Full variable domain (missing parts from reference TRBV7-6 and TRBJ1-5): GAGVSQSPRYKVTKRGQDVALRCDPISGHVSLYWYRQALGQGPEFLTYFNYEAQQDKSGLPNDRFSAERPEGSISTLTIQRTEQRDSAMYRCASSLGGRQPQHFGDGTRLSIL.

This chain connects TRBV19 to TRBJ1-5; D is possibly TRBD1 (5 bases). The CDR3 sequence is 15 residues long. CDR1 LNHDA and CDR2 SQIVND come from the germline V gene (reference sequence). V was pared by 3 bases and J by 6 bases, with 15 bases between. CDR3 protein: CASSMTWQGVQPQHF. The CDR3 bases are TGTGCCAGTAGTATGACCTGGCAGGGCGTTCAGCCCCAGCATTTT.

V and J are TRBV29-1 and TRBJ2-7; D remains unclear. Trimming removed 5 bases from V and 7 bases from J, with 18 bases in between. Germline CDR1 SQVTM, CDR2 ANQGSEA. The CDR3 loop spans 13 amino acids. The CDR3: CSVRSQVGSEQYF. CDR3 DNA sequence: TGCAGCGTTCGGTCCCAGGTAGGATCGGAGCAGTACTTC.

V usage is TRBV20-1 and J usage is TRBJ1-1, with D possibly TRBD1 on 5 matching bases. This CDR3 contains 13 residues. CDR1 is DFQATT and CDR2 is SNEGSKA in the germline V gene (reference sequence). The germline V and J ends were trimmed by 5 bases and 3 bases, with 13 bases remaining between them. CDR3 amino acids: CSAVQEADTEAFF. The CDR3 region has the DNA TGCAGTGCTGTACAGGAGGCAGACACTGAAGCTTTCTTT.

This chain connects TRBV7-2 to TRBJ1-4, with TRBD1 matching 7 bases. In germline, CDR1 is SGHTA, CDR2 FQGNSA. The CDR3 runs to 15 residues. After removal of 5 bases from V and 0 bases from J, the junction contained 3 bases not matched to a gene. The CDR3 is CASSPGQATNEKLFF. DNA of the CDR3: TGTGCCAGCAGCCCTGGACAGGCAACTAATGAAAAACTGTTTTTT.

V and J are TRBV30 and TRBJ2-7, with D hard to call. The CDR3 contains 13 residues. Trimming left V 2 bases short and J 2 bases short, with 10 bases between. Germline loops: CDR1 GTSNPN, CDR2 SVGIG (reference sequence). The chain's CDR3 is CAWSTGHTYEQYF. The CDR3 DNA sequence: TGTGCCTGGAGTACCGGCCACACCTACGAGCAGTACTTC.

The chain uses TRBV6-1 and TRBJ1-1; 7 bases match TRBD1. The J segment lost 1 base and the V segment lost 6 bases, leaving 2 bases of the junction unmatched. Germline CDR1 is MNHNS and CDR2 is SASEGT. The CDR3 extends over 13 amino acids. The CDR3 loop is CASRDRSNTEAFF. The CDR3 DNA follows: TGTGCCAGCAGGGACAGGTCGAACACTGAAGCTTTCTTT.

The chain carries TRBV20-1 and TRBJ1-1, with D possibly matching TRBD1 (5 bases). Trimming pared 6 bases from V and 10 bases from J, leaving 24 bases between. The CDR3 extends over 14 amino acids. Per germline, CDR1 DFQATT and CDR2 SNEGSKA (reference sequence). The CDR3 DNA is TGCAGTGCGCCTTCGGAGGGGAGTGAGGCAGGAGCTTTCTTT. This sequence encodes CSAPSEGSEAGAFF.

This clonotype has more than one count but fewer than ten. The chain carries TRBV15 and TRBJ1-6; 7 bases line up with TRBD1. CDR1 and CDR2 from the germline V gene are LNHNV and YYDKDF (reference sequence). Trimming at V came to 5 bases and at J to 6 bases, leaving 7 bases not matched to a gene. The length of the CDR3 is 15 residues. In DNA, the CDR3 is TGTGCCACCAGCTCCCCGGACAGGTTTAATTCACCCCTCCACTTT. It translates to CATSSPDRFNSPLHF. The full variable domain, with the rest looked up from reference TRBV15 and TRBJ1-6, is DAMVIQNPRYQVTQFGKPVTLSCSQTLNHNVMYWYQQKSSQAPKLLFHYYDKDFNNEADTPDNFQSRRPNTSFCFLDIRSPGLGDTAMYLCATSSPDRFNSPLHFGNGTRLTVT.

The V gene is TRBV27, the J gene TRBJ1-5; tentative D call: TRBD1 (5 bases). Germline V gene data show CDR1 as MNHEY and CDR2 as SMNVEV (reference sequence). This CDR3 has 15 residues. V gave up 5 bases and J gave up 3 bases, with 14 bases separating them. CDR3 protein: CASSAGTGPNQPQHF. The DNA of the CDR3 is TGTGCCAGCAGTGCTGGGACCGGCCCCAATCAGCCCCAGCATTTT.

The chain carries TRBV11-3 and TRBJ2-3; D uncertain. Germline V gives CDR1 SGHNT, CDR2 YENEEA. CDR3 length: 14 residues. V was clipped by 3 bases and J by 7 bases, with 14 bases between them. CDR3 residues: CASSLVHGAYTQYF. Here the CDR3 DNA reads TGTGCCAGCAGCTTGGTCCACGGAGCATATACGCAGTATTTT. The full variable domain, in which reference TRBV11-3 and TRBJ2-3 provide the parts outside the CDR3, is EAGVVQSPRYKIIEKKQPVAFWCNPISGHNTLYWYLQNLGQGPELLIRYENEEAVDDSQLPKDRFSAERLKGVDSTLKIQPAELGDSAVYLCASSLVHGAYTQYFGPGTRLTVL.

The rearrangement uses TRBV7-2 and TRBJ2-7; no reliable D call. Germline values: CDR1 SGHTA, CDR2 FQGNSA. Trimming stripped 0 bases from V and 4 bases from J, with 7 bases between. This CDR3 is 13 amino acids long. The CDR3, as DNA: TGTGCCAGCAGCTTAGCCAACCTTTACGAGCAGTACTTC. It codes for CASSLANLYEQYF.

Here the CDR3 reads CASRKIGTDTQYF. The CDR3 DNA reads TGTGCCAGCAGGAAGATCGGCACAGATACGCAGTATTTT. The V gene is TRBV6-2 or TRBV6-3, the J gene TRBJ2-3; no clear D. Germline V gene lookup returns CDR1 MNHEY and CDR2 SVGEGT. CDR3 length: 13 amino acids. Between the trimmed V and J ends, which lost 6 bases and 1 base, there was a span of 8 bases.

This clonotype was seen more than once but under ten times. The V call is TRBV20-1, the J call TRBJ1-1; D unclear. The CDR3 loop spans 12 amino acids. V gave up 3 bases and J gave up 3 bases, with 8 bases separating them. Germline V gene lookup returns CDR1 DFQATT and CDR2 SNEGSKA (reference sequence). DNA for the CDR3: TGCAGTGCTAGGGACGGACACACTGAAGCTTTCTTT. The encoded protein is CSARDGHTEAFF.

The rearrangement uses TRBV19 and TRBJ1-1; perhaps TRBD1 as D (5 bases). The CDR3 runs 14 residues. Germline CDR1 reads LNHDA; CDR2 reads SQIVND (reference sequence). Trimming left V 7 bases short and J 1 base short, with 13 bases between. In DNA form, the CDR3 reads TGTGCCAGTACAGCAGGGAATAAGAACACTGAAGCTTTCTTT. Protein sequence: CASTAGNKNTEAFF.

The V and J genes are TRBV27 and TRBJ2-3, with 12 bases identical to TRBD2. The CDR3 extends over 19 amino acids. V was pared by 3 bases and J by 3 bases, with 13 bases of the junction left unmatched. Germline values: CDR1 MNHEY, CDR2 SMNVEV (reference sequence). The CDR3 nucleotides read TGTGCCAGCAGTTTCTCTCTAGCGGGAGGGCCCTCGAGGACAGATACGCAGTATTTT. Translation gives CASSFSLAGGPSRTDTQYF.

This chain joins TRBV11-3 and TRBJ1-1; TRBD1 agrees at 9 bases. The length of the CDR3 is 16 residues. Trimming at V came to 4 bases and at J to 4 bases, leaving 10 bases not matched to a gene. Germline V gene lookup returns CDR1 SGHNT and CDR2 YENEEA. CDR3 loop: CASSSTWTGEGTEAFF. Here the CDR3 DNA reads TGTGCCAGCAGCTCGACATGGACAGGGGAGGGCACTGAAGCTTTCTTT.

V is TRBV12-3 or TRBV12-4 and J is TRBJ2-1; possible D gene TRBD2, 6 bases. V lost 0 bases to trimming and J lost 10 bases, with 16 bases between them. This CDR3 region has 15 residues. CDR3 sequence reads: CASSLAALAVKEQFF. Here the CDR3 DNA reads TGTGCCAGCAGTTTAGCTGCACTAGCCGTAAAGGAGCAGTTCTTC.